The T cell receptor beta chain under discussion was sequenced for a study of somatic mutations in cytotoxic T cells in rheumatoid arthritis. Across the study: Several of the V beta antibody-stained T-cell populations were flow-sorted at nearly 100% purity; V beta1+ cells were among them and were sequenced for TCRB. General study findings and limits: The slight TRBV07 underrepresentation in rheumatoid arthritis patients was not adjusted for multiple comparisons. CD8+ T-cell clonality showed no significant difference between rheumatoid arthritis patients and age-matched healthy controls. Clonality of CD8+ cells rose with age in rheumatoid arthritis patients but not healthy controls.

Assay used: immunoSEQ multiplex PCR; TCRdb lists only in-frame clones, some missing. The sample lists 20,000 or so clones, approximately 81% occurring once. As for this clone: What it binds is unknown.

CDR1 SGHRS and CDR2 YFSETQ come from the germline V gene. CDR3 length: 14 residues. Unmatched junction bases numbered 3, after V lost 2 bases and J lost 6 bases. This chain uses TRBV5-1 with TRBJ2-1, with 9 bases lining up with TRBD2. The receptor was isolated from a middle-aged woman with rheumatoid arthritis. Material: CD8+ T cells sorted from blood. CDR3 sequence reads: CASSFGTSINEQFF. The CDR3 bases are TGCGCCAGCAGCTTCGGGACTAGCATCAATGAGCAGTTCTTC. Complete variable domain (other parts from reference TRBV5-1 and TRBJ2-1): KAGVTQTPRYLIKTRGQQVTLSCSPISGHRSVSWYQQTPGQGLQFLFEYFSETQRNKGNFPGRFSGRQFSNSRSEMNVSTLELGDSALYLCASSFGTSINEQFFGPGTRLTVL.